This is a list of T cell receptor beta chains from one sample in a study of T cells in Graves' hyperthyroidism and ophthalmopathy. From the multiplex PCR reads, TCRdb called clonotypes with MiXCR, one entry per CDR3 protein. The table lists about 510,000 distinct CDR3 sequences, 14% of them singletons. The specimen sequenced was blood. The source is a woman between 40 and 50 years old with Graves' hyperthyroidism. Both conserved end residues are part of each CDR3. Each record gives: J gene, CDR3 length, V gene, CDR3 protein.

J gene: TRBJ2-7; CDR3 length: 15; V gene: TRBV11-3; CDR3 protein: CASRKTGTDFYEQYF
J gene: TRBJ2-7; CDR3 length: 18; V gene: TRBV7-8; CDR3 protein: CASSLETGLAGGLYEQYF
J gene: TRBJ1-3; CDR3 length: 14; V gene: TRBV3-1; CDR3 protein: CASSQGNSGNTIYF
J gene: TRBJ2-1; CDR3 length: 20; V gene: TRBV10-3; CDR3 protein: CAISELPTRGLAESPPEQFF
J gene: TRBJ1-1; CDR3 length: 12; V gene: TRBV3-1; CDR3 protein: CASSQGGTEAFF
J gene: TRBJ2-1; CDR3 length: 14; V gene: TRBV3-1; CDR3 protein: CASSQVDSRNEQFF
J gene: TRBJ2-7; CDR3 length: 15; V gene: TRBV29-1; CDR3 protein: CSVPTSGRNTYEQYF
J gene: TRBJ2-6; CDR3 length: 17; V gene: TRBV28; CDR3 protein: CASSSAGQGSGANVLTF
J gene: TRBJ1-2; CDR3 length: 16; V gene: TRBV9; CDR3 protein: CASSVEEYSSNYGCTF
J gene: TRBJ2-1; CDR3 length: 13; V gene: TRBV25-1; CDR3 protein: CASSEDGPAEQFF
J gene: TRBJ1-5; CDR3 length: 14; V gene: TRBV9; CDR3 protein: CASSVAQSPQPQHF
J gene: TRBJ2-5; CDR3 length: 14; V gene: TRBV2; CDR3 protein: CASSRTGGLETQYF
J gene: TRBJ1-5; CDR3 length: 16; V gene: TRBV4-1; CDR3 protein: CASSQDWGASYQPQHF
J gene: TRBJ2-7; CDR3 length: 15; V gene: TRBV28; CDR3 protein: CASSFYPTGLGEQYF
J gene: TRBJ1-2; CDR3 length: 13; V gene: TRBV3-1; CDR3 protein: CASRHAKNYGYTF
J gene: TRBJ1-1; CDR3 length: 15; V gene: TRBV19; CDR3 protein: CASSIVWPMNTEAFF
J gene: TRBJ1-4; CDR3 length: 15; V gene: TRBV27; CDR3 protein: CASSLFTGGGEKLFF
J gene: TRBJ1-2; CDR3 length: 14; V gene: TRBV28; CDR3 protein: CAIRGDASPYGYTF
J gene: TRBJ2-7; CDR3 length: 13; V gene: TRBV30; CDR3 protein: CAWSGGFAYEQYF
J gene: TRBJ2-5; CDR3 length: 14; V gene: TRBV7-9; CDR3 protein: CASSSIAGGETQYF
J gene: TRBJ2-1; CDR3 length: 15; V gene: TRBV12-3/TRBV12-4; CDR3 protein: CASSPLGVAYNEQFF
J gene: TRBJ1-1; CDR3 length: 14; V gene: TRBV5-1; CDR3 protein: CASSPRQGLKGAFF
J gene: TRBJ1-2; CDR3 length: 13; V gene: TRBV3-1; CDR3 protein: CASSHAETFGYTF
J gene: TRBJ2-3; CDR3 length: 17; V gene: TRBV20-1; CDR3 protein: CSASPGLAPANTDTQYF
J gene: TRBJ1-5; CDR3 length: 16; V gene: TRBV5-5; CDR3 protein: CASSLGARGGNQPQHF
J gene: TRBJ2-3; CDR3 length: 16; V gene: TRBV12-3/TRBV12-4; CDR3 protein: CASSLSRGVVADTQYF
J gene: TRBJ1-4; CDR3 length: 15; V gene: TRBV29-1; CDR3 protein: CSVVLRSSTNEKLFF
J gene: TRBJ2-7; CDR3 length: 13; V gene: TRBV4-1; CDR3 protein: CASSKLGNYEQYF
J gene: TRBJ2-2; CDR3 length: 14; V gene: TRBV7-2; CDR3 protein: CASSRDTYTGELFF